A selection of T cell receptor beta chains follows, all from one sample in a study of graft-versus-host responses after intestinal transplantation. Measured with immunoSEQ multiplex PCR; TCRdb has only the in-frame clones, and not every one. In the table there are under 50,000 clones, more than 80% of which are singletons. Sequencing used PBMCs, obtained 734 days after intestinal transplantation. The receptor source for this set is a human patient who received an intestinal transplant, so some T cells may come from the graft donor. CDR3s include the opening cysteine and the closing phenylalanine or tryptophan. The order of the fields is clone size, J gene, V gene, D gene, CDR3 protein, CDR3 DNA. D genes are given only for firm matches. Clone size is not always given. Where it is, it says once, few, many or a class for expanded clones.

NA	TRBJ1-2	TRBV13	TRBD1	CASSLGETGTNYGYTF	TGTGCCAGCAGCTTAGGAGAGACAGGGACTAACTATGGCTACACCTTC
few	TRBJ1-6	TRBV4-1	NA	CASSRGQGNSPLHF	TGCGCCAGCAGCCGCGGCCAGGGGAATTCACCCCTCCACTTT
NA	TRBJ2-2	TRBV2	NA	CASSATARSNTGELFF	TGTGCCAGCAGTGCGACAGCGCGATCGAACACCGGGGAGCTGTTTTTT
NA	TRBJ2-7	TRBV14	TRBD2	CASSPYPTSGPYEQYF	TGTGCCAGCAGCCCCTACCCTACTAGCGGACCCTACGAGCAGTACTTC
NA	TRBJ2-1	TRBV6-5	TRBD2	CASMGGGADEQFF	TGTGCCAGCATGGGCGGGGGGGCAGATGAGCAGTTCTTC
NA	TRBJ1-2	TRBV5-6	TRBD1	CASSVTGLNYGYTF	TGTGCCAGCAGCGTGACAGGGCTTAACTATGGCTACACCTTC
NA	TRBJ1-5	TRBV6-1	NA	CASSERDNQPQHF	TGTGCCAGCAGTGAACGGGATAATCAGCCCCAGCATTTT
few	TRBJ1-3	TRBV7-3	NA	CASKQASGNTIYF	TGTGCCAGCAAACAGGCCTCTGGAAACACCATATATTTT
NA	TRBJ1-1	TRBV6-5	NA	CASSYSEGRKTEAFF	TGTGCCAGCAGTTACTCGGAGGGTCGGAAAACTGAAGCTTTCTTT
NA	TRBJ1-1	TRBV2	NA	CASSLRGAAFF	TGTGCCAGCAGTCTCCGAGGGGCAGCTTTCTTT
once	TRBJ1-2	TRBV7-3	NA	CASSLTGGNGYTF	TGTGCCAGCAGCTTAACAGGGGGGAATGGCTACACCTTC
NA	TRBJ2-3	TRBV5-1	NA	CASSLVGRTDTQYF	TGCGCCAGCAGCTTGGTAGGGAGGACAGATACGCAGTATTTT
NA	TRBJ2-7	TRBV7-7	NA	CASSLSPAGEQYF	TGTGCCAGCAGCTTAAGCCCGGCCGGCGAGCAGTACTTC
NA	TRBJ2-7	TRBV11-1	TRBD2	CASSLTSGRYEQYF	TGTGCCAGCAGCTTAACTAGCGGCCGTTACGAGCAGTACTTC
once	TRBJ1-1	TRBV6-6	TRBD1	CASSHTGGTNTEAFF	TGTGCCAGCAGTCATACAGGGGGAACGAACACTGAAGCTTTCTTT
NA	TRBJ2-5	TRBV4-2	NA	CASSQQTRQETQYF	TGTGCCAGCAGCCAACAGACTAGACAAGAGACCCAGTACTTC
NA	TRBJ2-5	TRBV5-1	TRBD2	CASSLGGPVETQYF	TGCGCCAGCAGCCTGGGAGGGCCGGTGGAGACCCAGTACTTC
NA	TRBJ2-6	TRBV19	NA	CASSILRNTGGLVRPYSGANVLTF	TGTGCCAGTAGTATCCTCCGGAATACGGGGGGCTTGGTAAGACCCTACTCTGGGGCCAACGTCCTGACTTTC
NA	TRBJ2-3	TRBV28	NA	CASTPEGLPTDTQYF	TGTGCCAGCACCCCGGAGGGGCTCCCCACAGATACGCAGTATTTT
NA	TRBJ1-2	TRBV5-3	NA	CARSLVRWVYGYTF	TGTGCCAGAAGCTTGGTCCGGTGGGTATATGGCTACACCTTC
once	TRBJ2-1	TRBV11-2	NA	CASSLDLLLSEQFF	TGTGCCAGCAGCTTAGATCTCTTACTCAGTGAGCAGTTCTTC
NA	TRBJ2-1	TRBV7-9	TRBD1	CASSLPGQYNEQFF	TGTGCCAGCAGCTTACCGGGACAGTACAATGAGCAGTTCTTC
NA	TRBJ2-1	TRBV19	NA	CASSISSYNEQFF	TGTGCCAGTAGTATAAGCTCCTACAATGAGCAGTTCTTC
NA	TRBJ2-5	TRBV11-3	NA	CASSSKDRDDSGDQETQYF	TGTGCCAGCAGCTCCAAAGACAGGGACGACTCGGGGGACCAAGAGACCCAGTACTTC
NA	TRBJ2-7	TRBV6-1	NA	CASRIVMSSYEQYF	TGTGCCAGCAGAATCGTCATGAGCTCCTACGAGCAGTACTTC
NA	TRBJ1-5	TRBV2	NA	CASSVVGAGQPQHF	TGTGCCAGCAGTGTAGTGGGAGCGGGGCAGCCCCAGCATTTT
NA	TRBJ2-3	TRBV18	TRBD1	CASSPSTGETSTDTQYF	TGTGCCAGCTCACCCTCGACAGGGGAGACTAGCACAGATACGCAGTATTTT
NA	TRBJ1-2	TRBV19	NA	CASSRGGYGYTF	TGTGCCAGTAGTCGGGGCGGCTATGGCTACACCTTC
NA	TRBJ1-2	TRBV9	NA	CASSARIEGGYTF	TGTGCCAGCAGCGCCAGAATCGAGGGCGGCTACACCTTC
NA	TRBJ1-4	TRBV28	TRBD1	CASSFPLQGANEKLFF	TGTGCCAGCAGTTTTCCCCTCCAGGGGGCGAATGAAAAACTGTTTTTT
once	TRBJ1-2	TRBV7-9	TRBD1	CASSPSEGAVDGYTF	TGTGCCAGCAGTCCCTCAGAGGGGGCTGTGGATGGCTACACCTTC
NA	TRBJ2-5	TRBV19	NA	CASSPQGGGAQETQYF	TGTGCCAGTAGTCCCCAGGGAGGAGGAGCCCAAGAGACCCAGTACTTC
NA	TRBJ1-2	TRBV28	TRBD1	CASSLGDRAYGYTF	TGTGCCAGCAGTTTAGGGGACAGGGCCTATGGCTACACCTTC
NA	TRBJ2-5	TRBV29-1	NA	CSVEDASKTQYF	TGCAGCGTTGAAGACGCCTCGAAGACCCAGTACTTC
NA	TRBJ2-1	TRBV2	TRBD2	CASRRTSGRSGEQFF	TGTGCCAGCAGGAGAACTAGCGGGAGAAGCGGTGAGCAGTTCTTC
NA	TRBJ2-7	TRBV7-2	NA	CASSLGPVLSSYEQYF	TGTGCCAGCAGCTTAGGCCCCGTTCTCAGTTCATACGAGCAGTACTTC
NA	TRBJ2-1	TRBV7-6	TRBD1	CASSLTPDRGHNEQFF	TGTGCCAGCAGCTTAACTCCGGACAGGGGGCACAATGAGCAGTTCTTC
once	TRBJ2-2	TRBV11-2	NA	CASSGAGSNTGELFF	TGTGCCAGCAGCGGGGCAGGGTCGAACACCGGGGAGCTGTTTTTT
NA	TRBJ2-2	TRBV5-5	TRBD1	CASSFLTGGNTGELFF	TGTGCCAGCAGCTTCTTAACAGGGGGAAACACCGGGGAGCTGTTTTTT
NA	TRBJ2-2	TRBV4-2	TRBD1	CASSRERPGGHTGELFF	TGTGCCAGCAGCCGGGAAAGACCAGGGGGACACACCGGGGAGCTGTTTTTT
NA	TRBJ1-4	TRBV7-9	NA	CASSQGGANEKLFF	TGTGCCAGCAGCCAGGGCGGGGCTAATGAAAAACTGTTTTTT
NA	TRBJ2-3	TRBV7-3	NA	CASSLNPSTDTQYF	TGTGCCAGCAGCTTAAACCCAAGCACAGATACGCAGTATTTT
NA	TRBJ2-7	TRBV7-3	TRBD1	CASSPRQGPYEQYF	TGTGCCAGCAGCCCACGACAGGGTCCCTACGAGCAGTACTTC
NA	TRBJ2-5	TRBV5-6	TRBD1	CASSLSIGGPKTQYF	TGTGCCAGCAGCTTGTCTATAGGGGGCCCAAAGACCCAGTACTTC
once	TRBJ2-2	TRBV18	TRBD2	CASSHRDPGETSGAGELFF	TGTGCCAGCTCACACAGAGACCCCGGTGAGACTAGCGGGGCCGGGGAGCTGTTTTTT
NA	TRBJ2-4	TRBV30	NA	CAWGTAIAKNIQYF	TGTGCCTGGGGAACGGCAATAGCCAAAAACATTCAGTACTTC
NA	TRBJ1-4	TRBV7-9	TRBD1	CASSLDRGSEKLFF	TGTGCCAGCAGCTTAGACAGGGGGAGTGAAAAACTGTTTTTT
NA	TRBJ1-3	TRBV6-1	TRBD1	CASRPREGAENTIYF	TGTGCCAGCAGGCCGCGGGAGGGGGCAGAAAACACCATATATTTT
NA	TRBJ1-1	TRBV7-9	TRBD1	CASSRTGGNTEAFF	TGTGCCAGCAGTAGGACAGGCGGGAACACTGAAGCTTTCTTT
NA	TRBJ2-1	TRBV7-2	TRBD2	CASSFSLAGAVEQFF	TGTGCCAGCAGCTTTTCCCTAGCGGGAGCGGTTGAGCAGTTCTTC